This T cell receptor beta chain was recovered during a study of spatial heterogeneity in lung cancer. Turning to the study itself: As counted in raw reads, each unique TCR and UMI combination appeared more than ten times on average.

All TCR cDNA molecules were individually tagged with a unique molecular identifier. TCRdb re-analysed the 5' RACE reads in MiXCR, keeping a single row per CDR3 protein. The sample lists under 75,000 distinct CDR3 sequences, about 8.2% occurring once. Time point indicated: blood at routine non-recurrence follow-up after resection. Frozen PBMC, nontumor lung or tumor provided whole RNA, which was sequenced unsorted. This clonotype occurred many times. Germline values: CDR1 SGHRS, CDR2 YFSETQ. With 3 bases clipped from V and 4 bases from J, the junction kept 7 bases outside the gene matches. The CDR3 runs 16 residues.

This material consisted of PBMCs, taken at follow-up. This sequence joins TRBV5-1 and TRBJ1-1; TRBD1 matches at 12 bases. The receptor was derived from a female donor with early-stage non-small cell lung cancer. CDR3 nucleotide sequence: TGCGCCAGCAGCTCCGGGACAGGGGGCGCTGGCACTGAAGCTTTCTTT. This sequence encodes CASSSGTGGAGTEAFF.